This section outlines one T cell receptor beta chain sequence together with its context. V lost 3 bases, J lost 0 bases, and 9 bases lay in between. Germline V lookup: CDR1 LNHDA, CDR2 SQIVND (reference sequence). The CDR3 is 14 residues long. This sample is drawn from a study of cytomegalovirus exposure and HLA in healthy donors. Assay: immunoSEQ multiplex PCR; the TCRdb copy retains only in-frame clones and omits some. The profile shows about 57,000 clones, over 90% of them singletons. The chain couples TRBV19 to TRBJ2-7; D unresolved. The sequence derives from a woman aged 18-29 years in good health and CMV-seronegative. Input material: PBMCs. CDR3 bases: TGTGCCAGTAGTATCACTGGTCGCTCCTACGAGCAGTACTTC. It translates to CASSITGRSYEQYF.